The rows below give T cell receptor beta chains drawn from one sample of a study of pediatric ulcerative colitis. Here immunoSEQ multiplex PCR was the method, and the copy in TCRdb shows in-frame clones only, minus some. The sample lists 59,000 or so clones; about three quarters were seen once. The source material was blood. These receptors were taken from a boy aged 10-17 years with moderate ulcerative colitis. Each CDR3 is given with its conserved first and last residue. The D gene is left open where the match is weak. Clone size is stated in some rows and not others, as once, few, many or a class when expanded.

clone_size	v_call	d_call	j_call	cdr3_nt	cdr3_aa
once	TRBV4-1	TRBD1	TRBJ1-1	TGCGCCAGCAGCCAAGGGGGAGGGGGCTTCGGTGAAGCTTTCTTT	CASSQGGGGFGEAFF
few	TRBV6-5	.	TRBJ1-6	TGTGCCAGCAGTTACGTTGCAGGGACTTATAATTCACCCCTCCACTTT	CASSYVAGTYNSPLHF
.	TRBV9	TRBD1	TRBJ1-4	TGTGCCAGCAGCGCCTCCGGGACAGGGTCCGAAAAACTGTTTTTT	CASSASGTGSEKLFF
.	TRBV10-1	.	TRBJ2-7	TGCGCCAGTACAAGACTCCCTTACGAGCAGTACTTC	CASTRLPYEQYF
.	TRBV5-1	.	TRBJ1-1	TGCGCCAGCAGCTTGGGGGTCAGAATTATCACTGAAGCTTTCTTT	CASSLGVRIITEAFF
.	TRBV13	TRBD2	TRBJ2-2	TGTGCCAGCAGCCCTACCTTACCGAACTTTAGCGGGAGGGGTCCCGGGGAGCTGTTTTTT	CASSPTLPNFSGRGPGELFF
once	TRBV13	TRBD1	TRBJ2-2	TGTGCCAGCAGCGAACAGGGGGCGATCACCGGGGAGCTGTTTTTT	CASSEQGAITGELFF
.	TRBV2	TRBD2	TRBJ2-1	TGTGCCAGCGGGCCGGGGGGCTCCTACAATGAGCAGTTCTTC	CASGPGGSYNEQFF
.	TRBV27	.	TRBJ2-4	TGTGCCAGCAGTTTATATCAGGAATTAGCCAAAAACATTCAGTACTTC	CASSLYQELAKNIQYF
.	TRBV5-6	TRBD1	TRBJ2-5	TGTGCCAGCAGCGCCGGGACAGGGGTAGAGACCCAGTACTTC	CASSAGTGVETQYF
once	TRBV5-1	TRBD1	TRBJ1-1	TGCGCCAGCAGTTTGGCAGGGGGCTACACTGAAGCTTTCTTT	CASSLAGGYTEAFF
.	TRBV5-1	.	TRBJ2-7	TGCGCCAGCAGCTTGGGACAGGAGGGTATCTACGAGCAGTACTTC	CASSLGQEGIYEQYF
.	TRBV19	.	TRBJ1-1	TGTGCCAGTAGTATTATGACAAACACTGAAGCTTTCTTT	CASSIMTNTEAFF
.	TRBV9	.	TRBJ2-3	TGTGCCAGCAGCGTAGTGAGCACAGATACGCAGTATTTT	CASSVVSTDTQYF
.	TRBV2	TRBD1	TRBJ1-1	TGTGCCAGCAGTGGAACAGGGGGCACTGAAGCTTTCTTT	CASSGTGGTEAFF
few	TRBV29-1	.	TRBJ1-1	TGCAGCGTTGTACAGGGCCCGAACACTGAAGCTTTCTTT	CSVVQGPNTEAFF
.	TRBV5-4	TRBD2	TRBJ2-1	TGTGCCAGCAGCTTGGGTAAGGGAGGGCCGAATGAGCAGTTCTTC	CASSLGKGGPNEQFF
.	TRBV7-9	TRBD1	TRBJ1-2	TGTGCCAGCAGCTCCAACAGGGGATTTGACTATGGCTACACCTTC	CASSSNRGFDYGYTF
.	TRBV7-9	.	TRBJ1-1	TGTGCCAGCAGCCCCAAAAGCGGGCACCAAAACACTGAAGCTTTCTTT	CASSPKSGHQNTEAFF
few	TRBV6-5	.	TRBJ2-7	TGTGCCAGCAGTTCTCGCTACGAGCAGTACTTC	CASSSRYEQYF
once	TRBV27	.	TRBJ2-7	TGTGCCAGCAGTTTATCTGAAGACAGGCCCCAGTACTTC	CASSLSEDRPQYF
.	TRBV13	TRBD2	TRBJ2-7	TGTGCCAGCAGCGGCGGGAGAGGATCCAGCTACGAGCAGTACTTC	CASSGGRGSSYEQYF
.	TRBV18	.	TRBJ1-5	TGTGCCAGCTCACCCTTCGTGAGCCCGAGCAGCAATCAGCCCCAGCATTTT	CASSPFVSPSSNQPQHF
.	TRBV5-6	TRBD2	TRBJ2-3	TGTGCCAGCAGCTTGGGAGCTAGCGGGAGCAAATCGCGTACGCAGTATTTT	CASSLGASGSKSRTQYF
.	TRBV19	.	TRBJ2-5	TGTGCCAGTAGTATATCCCCGACTATTAAAGAGACCCAGTACTTC	CASSISPTIKETQYF
few	TRBV18	TRBD1	TRBJ2-7	TGTGCCAGCTCACCGCCCGGACAGGCCGCCTACGAGCAGTACTTC	CASSPPGQAAYEQYF
.	TRBV5-1	.	TRBJ1-1	TGCGCCAGCAGCTTGCCGACCAGGGGAGGTGAAGCTTTCTTT	CASSLPTRGGEAFF
.	TRBV6-5	.	TRBJ2-1	TGTGCCAGCAACAGTCCCGACAATGAGCAGTTCTTC	CASNSPDNEQFF
.	TRBV18	.	TRBJ2-1	TGTGCCAGCTCACCACCGCCCGGGGGCGACGATGAGCAGTTCTTC	CASSPPPGGDDEQFF
.	TRBV11-2	.	TRBJ2-3	TGTGCCAGCAGCTTCGGGACAGATACGCAGTATTTT	CASSFGTDTQYF
.	TRBV7-2	.	TRBJ2-7	TGTGCCAGCAGCTTAGGTCCGGCGACTAGTAACCAGCAGTACTTC	CASSLGPATSNQQYF
once	TRBV5-1	.	TRBJ2-3	TGCGCCAGCAGCTTGGGTATGTGGGATACGCAGTATTTT	CASSLGMWDTQYF
.	TRBV9	TRBD1	TRBJ1-2	TGTGCCAGCAGCAGCCGGGACAGACCTCTAGCTAACTATGGCTACACCTTC	CASSSRDRPLANYGYTF
.	TRBV7-6	TRBD2	TRBJ2-7	TGTGCCAGCAGCTCCGTAGCGGGACAAGTCGAGCAGTACTTC	CASSSVAGQVEQYF
.	TRBV6-5	TRBD1	TRBJ2-7	TGTGCCAGCAGTTACTTCAAAAGGGGGCCGGGCGAGCAGTACTTC	CASSYFKRGPGEQYF
.	TRBV7-9	TRBD2	TRBJ2-3	TGTGCCAGCAGCCCCCGGACTAGCGGGCACCTTTTGGATACGCAGTATTTT	CASSPRTSGHLLDTQYF
.	TRBV27	.	TRBJ1-2	TGTGCCAGCAGTATTCGTCTGGGTAACTATGGCTACACCTTC	CASSIRLGNYGYTF
few	TRBV7-9	.	TRBJ1-1	TGTGCCAGCAGGGACAGAGCAAAGGCTGAAGCTTTCTTT	CASRDRAKAEAFF
.	TRBV7-9	.	TRBJ2-1	TGTGCCAGCAGCTCCCCCGGGTGGAATGAGCAGTTCTTC	CASSSPGWNEQFF
once	TRBV7-3	TRBD2	TRBJ2-3	TGTGCCAGCAGCACGGGACTAGCGGAAGATACGCAGTATTTT	CASSTGLAEDTQYF
.	TRBV9	.	TRBJ2-1	TGTGCCAGCAGCGTAGCTTGGGATTACAATGAGCAGTTCTTC	CASSVAWDYNEQFF
.	TRBV19	.	TRBJ1-1	TGTGCCACGCTCAGGGGCTTCGGCACTGAAGCTTTCTTT	CATLRGFGTEAFF
.	TRBV4-3	TRBD1	TRBJ2-7	TGCGCCAGCAGCCAAGATAATTCACAGGGGGCACCCTACTTC	CASSQDNSQGAPYF
.	TRBV7-3	.	TRBJ2-3	TGTGCCAGCAGCTCTGCCACAGATACGCAGTATTTT	CASSSATDTQYF
.	TRBV7-9	TRBD1	TRBJ1-5	TGTGCCACCCGCAGAACTCCCGACAGGGTACTTAGCAATCAGCCCCAGCATTTT	CATRRTPDRVLSNQPQHF
.	TRBV4-2	TRBD2	TRBJ2-5	TGTGCCAGCAGCCAACCCAGCGGGAGTTCGGAAGAGACCCAGTACTTC	CASSQPSGSSEETQYF
.	TRBV5-4	.	TRBJ2-2	TGTGCCAGCAGCTTGTCCTACTCAGGGTCTTATGGGTCCGGGGAGCTGTTTTTT	CASSLSYSGSYGSGELFF
.	TRBV9	TRBD1	TRBJ1-4	TGTGCCAGCAGCTTAGGACAGGGGGCGACGGGAGAAAAACTGTTTTTT	CASSLGQGATGEKLFF
.	TRBV15	.	TRBJ1-5	TGTGCCACCAGCAGAGAGGGGGGCTGGAGCAATCAGCCCCAGCATTTT	CATSREGGWSNQPQHF
.	TRBV7-9	.	TRBJ1-1	TGTGCCAGCAGCTTAGCAGGGAACACTGAAGCTTTCTTT	CASSLAGNTEAFF
.	TRBV15	TRBD1	TRBJ2-7	TGTGCCAGCTCCACCGGGACAGGGGGCTACGAGCAGTACTTC	CASSTGTGGYEQYF
.	TRBV10-3	.	TRBJ1-3	TGTGCCATCGGGCCACAAGGGTCAGGTTCGTTAGCTGGAAACACCATATATTTT	CAIGPQGSGSLAGNTIYF
.	TRBV5-1	.	TRBJ2-2	TGCGCCAGCAGCTTCACCTTAGCCACCGGGGAGCTGTTTTTT	CASSFTLATGELFF
.	TRBV7-9	.	TRBJ1-3	TGTGCCAGCAGCCCGGCTCGAGACGGAAACACCATATATTTT	CASSPARDGNTIYF
few	TRBV5-4	.	TRBJ2-7	TGTGCCAGCAGCTTAGGGGGACCGGTTTACCTCGAGCAGTACTTC	CASSLGGPVYLEQYF
.	TRBV1	.	TRBJ2-7	TGCACCAGCAGCCAAGATGCGTCTAGCGGAACATACGAGCAGTACTTC	CTSSQDASSGTYEQYF
few	TRBV11-2	.	TRBJ1-1	TGTGCCAGCAGCTCTCTCACCGACAGCAAAGCTTTCTTT	CASSSLTDSKAFF
.	TRBV5-6	.	TRBJ2-5	TGTGCCAGCAGCTCGGCGGGCAGGGGTAGCGCATTGACCCAGTACTTC	CASSSAGRGSALTQYF
.	TRBV12-5	.	TRBJ2-3	TGTGCTAGTGGTTTTACAGGGCGGGACGATACGCAGTATTTT	CASGFTGRDDTQYF